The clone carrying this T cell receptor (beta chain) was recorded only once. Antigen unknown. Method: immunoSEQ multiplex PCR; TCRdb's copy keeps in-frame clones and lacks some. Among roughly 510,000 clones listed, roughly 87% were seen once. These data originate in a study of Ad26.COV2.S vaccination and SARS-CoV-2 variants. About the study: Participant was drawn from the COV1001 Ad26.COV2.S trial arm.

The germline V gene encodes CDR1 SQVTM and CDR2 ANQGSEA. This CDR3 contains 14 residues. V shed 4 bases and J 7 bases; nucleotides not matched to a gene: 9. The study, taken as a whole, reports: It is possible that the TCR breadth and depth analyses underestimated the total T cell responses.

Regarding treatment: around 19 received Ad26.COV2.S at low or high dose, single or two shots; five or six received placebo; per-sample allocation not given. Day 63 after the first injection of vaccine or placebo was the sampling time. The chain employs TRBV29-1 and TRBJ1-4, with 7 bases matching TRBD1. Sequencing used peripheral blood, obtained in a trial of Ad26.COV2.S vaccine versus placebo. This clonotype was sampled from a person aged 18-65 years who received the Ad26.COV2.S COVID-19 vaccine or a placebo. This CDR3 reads CSVAPTGVGEKLFF. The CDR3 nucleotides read TGCAGCGTTGCACCTACAGGGGTGGGTGAAAAACTGTTTTTT.